These 19 T cell receptor beta chains share one sample of origin, sequenced in a study of shared clonotypes between healthy human individuals. Method: immunoSEQ multiplex PCR; TCRdb's copy keeps in-frame clones and lacks some. The profile shows some 2.3 million clones, approximately 95% of them singletons. What was sequenced was naive CD4+ T cells from PBMCs. Subset meaning: CD45RA+ positively selected. Every receptor here comes from a man younger than 30 in good health. Some clones in this sample may be carry-over from other donors' samples.

This clone appeared once. This rearrangement joins TRBV5-1 to TRBJ2-3; 7 bases line up with TRBD1. This CDR3 region has 16 residues. Germline V lookup: CDR1 SGHRS, CDR2 YFSETQ. The V and J ends lost 0 bases and 2 bases, in that order; junction bases with no gene match: 6. CDR3 residues: CASSLGQGHNTDTQYF. CDR3 sequence (DNA): TGCGCCAGCAGCTTGGGACAGGGCCACAACACAGATACGCAGTATTTT.

This chain joins TRBV5-1 and TRBJ2-7; D is undetermined. CDR3 length: 15 residues. V lost 4 bases and J lost 4, with 18 bases in between. CDR1 is SGHRS, CDR2 YFSETQ, per germline. DNA of the CDR3: TGCGCCAGCAGCGCCTCCCCGCAGGTGAGTTACGAGCAGTACTTC. This gives the protein CASSASPQVSYEQYF.

This clone is a singleton in its sample. The rearrangement links TRBV7-6 to TRBJ2-3; D gene ambiguous. The germline V and J ends were trimmed by 1 base and 1 base, with 6 bases remaining between them. Per the germline V gene, CDR1 is SGHVS and CDR2 is FNYEAQ. This CDR3 has 14 amino acids. In nucleotides, the CDR3 is TGTGCCAGCAGCTTAGAATTGGGCACAGATACGCAGTATTTT. Protein product: CASSLELGTDTQYF. The complete variable domain, with remaining parts taken from reference TRBV7-6 and TRBJ2-3, reads GAGVSQSPRYKVTKRGQDVALRCDPISGHVSLYWYRQALGQGPEFLTYFNYEAQQDKSGLPNDRFSAERPEGSISTLTIQRTEQRDSAMYRCASSLELGTDTQYFGPGTRLTVL.

The V and J genes are TRBV7-9 and TRBJ1-1; no clear D gene. Germline V CDR1 and CDR2: SEHNR, FQNEAQ (reference sequence). V was cut by 4 bases and J by 0 bases, with 15 bases left in between. The CDR3 has 16 residues. The chain's CDR3 is CASSSPRGQVNTEAFF. CDR3 in DNA: TGTGCCAGCAGCTCACCTAGAGGGCAGGTGAACACTGAAGCTTTCTTT.

The rearrangement uses TRBV7-3 and TRBJ2-3; TRBD2 is a possible D gene (6 bases). Between the trimmed V and J ends, which lost 0 bases and 8 bases, there was a span of 18 bases. CDR3 length: 16 amino acids. Germline CDR1 and CDR2: SGHTA and FQGTGA. As DNA, the CDR3 is TGTGCCAGCAGCTTAACGGGAGGAACCGCTGAATTTACGCAGTATTTT. As protein: CASSLTGGTAEFTQYF.

The V gene is TRBV7-3, the J gene TRBJ1-1; D is unresolved. This CDR3 comprises 14 residues. V was pared by 1 base and J by 5 bases, with 11 bases between. Per germline, CDR1 SGHTA and CDR2 FQGTGA. The CDR3 DNA reads as TGTGCCAGCAGCTTAAATCCGGGTACGACTGAAGCTTTCTTT. Translated, it gives CASSLNPGTTEAFF.

The chain joins TRBV6-1 to TRBJ2-5; 7 bases map to TRBD1. Germline loops: CDR1 MNHNS, CDR2 SASEGT. The CDR3 sequence is 14 residues long. V dropped 2 bases and J dropped 3; count of bases not matched to a gene: 3. This CDR3 is CASSENDREETQYF. The CDR3 DNA reads TGTGCCAGCAGTGAAAATGACAGGGAAGAGACCCAGTACTTC.

J is TRBJ2-6 and V is TRBV18, with D hard to call. CDR1 and CDR2 from the germline V gene are KGHSH and LQKENI. V dropped 2 bases and J dropped 0 bases, with 17 bases sitting between them. CDR3 length: 19 amino acids. The CDR3 DNA follows: TGTGCCAGCTCACCAGTACCTGGATCCGCGAGCTCTGGGGCCAACGTCCTGACTTTC. Translation gives CASSPVPGSASSGANVLTF.

This chain uses TRBV4-3 with TRBJ2-7, with D unresolved. V gave up 1 base and J gave up 2 bases, with 12 bases separating them. This CDR3 contains 15 residues. Looked up from germline, CDR1 is LGHNA and CDR2 is YSLEER. CDR3 sequence reads: CASSQVVTSAYEQYF. In DNA form, the CDR3 reads TGCGCCAGCAGCCAAGTTGTTACCTCAGCCTACGAGCAGTACTTC.

The rearrangement uses TRBV14 and TRBJ2-3; D perhaps matches TRBD1 (6 bases). V lost 6 bases to trimming and J lost 2 bases, with 9 bases between them. CDR1 is SGHDN and CDR2 is FVKESK in the germline V gene. The CDR3 is made up of 13 amino acids. This CDR3 reads CASRVGATDTQYF. The CDR3 DNA follows: TGTGCCAGCAGGGTGGGGGCCACAGATACGCAGTATTTT.

The chain is built from TRBV5-6 and TRBJ2-5, with no clear D. Trimming took off 2 bases at V and 1 base at J, with 9 bases between the two ends. The CDR3 runs 14 residues. Germline V gives CDR1 SGHDT, CDR2 YYEEEE. The CDR3 is CASSLRDTQETQYF. For the CDR3, the DNA is TGTGCCAGCAGCTTACGCGACACCCAAGAGACCCAGTACTTC.

The rearrangement joins TRBV13 to TRBJ2-7; D remains unclear. The length of the CDR3 is 14 residues. V was clipped by 5 bases and J by 1 base, with 12 bases between them. Germline CDR1 PRHDT, CDR2 FYEKMQ (reference sequence). The CDR3 here is CASSLVGGSYEQYF. Here the CDR3 DNA reads TGTGCCAGCAGCCTAGTCGGTGGGTCCTACGAGCAGTACTTC.

The chain links TRBV7-9 to TRBJ1-1; no reliable D call. Looked up from germline, CDR1 is SEHNR and CDR2 is FQNEAQ (reference sequence). Trimming removed 7 bases at V and 4 bases at J, with 13 bases between. The CDR3 spans 13 residues. CDR3 DNA: TGTGCCAGCAACACCCACGAGGGCACTGAAGCTTTCTTT. Translating gives CASNTHEGTEAFF. Full variable domain (missing parts from reference TRBV7-9 and TRBJ1-1): DTGVSQNPRHKITKRGQNVTFRCDPISEHNRLYWYRQTLGQGPEFLTYFQNEAQLEKSRLLSDRFSAERPKGSFSTLEIQRTEQGDSAMYLCASNTHEGTEAFFGQGTRLTVV.

The rearrangement links TRBV6-5 to TRBJ1-4; D is possibly TRBD1 (6 bases). Germline CDR1 is MNHEY and CDR2 is SVGAGI. Trimming stripped 1 base from V and 4 bases from J, with 10 bases between. The CDR3 totals 15 residues. CDR3 DNA sequence: TGTGCCAGCAGTTACTGGGGGGGCGGTAATGAAAAACTGTTTTTT. It is translated as CASSYWGGGNEKLFF.

The J gene is TRBJ2-1, the V gene TRBV6-6; possibly TRBD1 or TRBD2 for D (5 bases each). Looked up from germline, CDR1 is MNHNY and CDR2 is SVGAGI (reference sequence). The V and J ends lost 2 bases and 8 bases respectively, with 13 bases between them. The CDR3 contains 14 residues. The CDR3 protein is CASSYGDPADEQFF. In nucleotides, the CDR3 is TGTGCCAGCAGTTACGGGGACCCGGCCGATGAGCAGTTCTTC.

The chain links TRBV5-1 to TRBJ2-5, with D perhaps TRBD1 (6 bases). The CDR3 covers 15 residues. The ends were cut back, 0 bases at V and 7 bases at J, with 16 bases in the middle. Germline CDR1 SGHRS, CDR2 YFSETQ. The CDR3 here is CASSLEGDLIGTQYF. CDR3 nucleotide sequence: TGCGCCAGCAGCTTGGAGGGGGACCTCATCGGGACCCAGTACTTC.

The chain has TRBV5-6 and TRBJ1-2; tentatively, D is TRBD1 (5 bases). The germline gives CDR1 SGHDT, CDR2 YYEEEE. CDR3 length: 11 residues. V was cut by 4 bases and J by 14 bases, with 15 bases left in between. In nucleotides, the CDR3 is TGTGCCAGCAGCGCTGGGGGAATAGGGACCTTC. Translating it yields CASSAGGIGTF.

This clone showed up just a few times. The genes are TRBV7-2 and TRBJ2-3; 7 bases map to TRBD2. J lost 0 bases, V lost 2 bases, and 2 bases had no gene match. The CDR3 has 15 residues. The germline V gene has CDR1 SGHTA and CDR2 FQGNSA. The CDR3 loop is CASSLSGKSTDTQYF. The CDR3 DNA follows: TGTGCCAGCAGCTTAAGCGGGAAAAGCACAGATACGCAGTATTTT.

The genes are TRBV7-9 and TRBJ1-2; no definite D call. CDR3 length: 14 amino acids. V dropped 5 bases and J dropped 2 bases, with 12 bases sitting between them. Germline loops: CDR1 SEHNR, CDR2 FQNEAQ (reference sequence). CDR3: CASSKKTINYGYTF. CDR3 in DNA: TGTGCCAGCAGCAAAAAGACAATAAACTATGGCTACACCTTC.